The following is a T cell receptor (beta chain) sequence with its context. Its antigen remains unidentified. The protocol was immunoSEQ multiplex PCR, while the TCRdb copy is restricted to in-frame clones and leaves out a portion. The sample yields some 70,000 clones, over 90% seen once. This record belongs to a study of PD-1 blockade in classical Hodgkin lymphoma. Findings of the study overall: TCR diversity at baseline was reported to be reduced in newly diagnosed patients relative to healthy donors. With respect to the repertoire differences, their causes, possibly disease activity or prior therapy, remain undefined.

The sample's time point: newly diagnosed, previously untreated cHL patient sample. V lost 0 bases and J lost 4; bases outside the gene matches: 7. The CDR3 consists of 17 residues. Germline-derived CDR1 and CDR2 are SGHVS and FQNEAQ. This sequence joins TRBV7-8 and TRBJ1-3; 9 bases line up with TRBD1. The receptor was derived from a human donor with classical Hodgkin lymphoma. The sample comprised peripheral blood mononuclear cells (PBMCs). The CDR3 region has the DNA TGTGCCAGCAGCTTAGCAGGACAGGGGTTAGTAGGAAACACCATATATTTT. Its protein product is CASSLAGQGLVGNTIYF.